The clone carrying this T cell receptor (beta chain) has at least ten counts. The record originates from a study of blood T cell repertoires in COVID-19. Study in general: Researchers got acute and convalescent COVID-19 samples from the United States, Italy and Spain. PBMCs, B-cell-depleted T cells, or T cells were the source of the cDNA or gDNA that made up the material.

Participants were aged about 18 to 100 years from about two dozen US areas. In the authors' workflow: Reference gene primer amplification gave nucleated cell count estimates. Assay: immunoSEQ multiplex PCR; the TCRdb copy retains only in-frame clones and omits some. V, J and clone size are those of that table, while D and trimming were read from the DNA. The sample records 200,000 to 250,000 clones, 86% being singletons. Germline loops: CDR1 MNHEY, CDR2 SVGEGT. CDR3 length: 16 amino acids. V was clipped by 0 bases and J by 8 bases, with 18 bases between them. The chain has TRBV6-2 or TRBV6-3 and TRBJ2-3; D may be TRBD2 (5 bases). This TCR derives from a woman aged 50 to 65 in a cohort exposed to, infected with or recovered from COVID-19 (not recorded which). The specimen sequenced was PBMCs or T cells enriched from blood (not recorded which). The CDR3 DNA reads TGTGCCAGCAGTTACTCGGTGACTACCATCTCCGTTACGCAGTATTTT. This gives the protein CASSYSVTTISVTQYF.